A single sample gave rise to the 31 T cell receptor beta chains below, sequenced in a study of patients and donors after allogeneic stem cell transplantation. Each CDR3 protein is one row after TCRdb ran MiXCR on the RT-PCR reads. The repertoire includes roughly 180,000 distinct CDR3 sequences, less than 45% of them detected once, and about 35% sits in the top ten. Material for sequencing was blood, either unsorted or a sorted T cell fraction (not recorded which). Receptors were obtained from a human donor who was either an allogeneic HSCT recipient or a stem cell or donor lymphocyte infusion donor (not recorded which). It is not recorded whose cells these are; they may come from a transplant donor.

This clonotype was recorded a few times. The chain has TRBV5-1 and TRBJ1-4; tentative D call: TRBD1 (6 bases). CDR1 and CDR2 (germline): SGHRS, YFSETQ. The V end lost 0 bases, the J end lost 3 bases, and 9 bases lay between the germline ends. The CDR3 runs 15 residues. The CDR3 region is CASSLEGVANEKLFF. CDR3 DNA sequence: TGCGCCAGCAGCTTGGAGGGGGTAGCTAATGAAAAACTGTTTTTT.

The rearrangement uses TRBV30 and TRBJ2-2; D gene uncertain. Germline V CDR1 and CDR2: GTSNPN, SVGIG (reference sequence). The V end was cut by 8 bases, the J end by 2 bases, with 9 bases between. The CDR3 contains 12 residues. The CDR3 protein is CAIGKNTGELFF. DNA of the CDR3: TGTGCCATAGGGAAAAACACCGGGGAGCTGTTTTTT.

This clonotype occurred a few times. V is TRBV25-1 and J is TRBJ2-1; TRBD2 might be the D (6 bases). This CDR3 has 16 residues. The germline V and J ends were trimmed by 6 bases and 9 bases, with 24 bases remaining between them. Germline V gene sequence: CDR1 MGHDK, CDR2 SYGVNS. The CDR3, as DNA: TGTGCCAGCAGCCTAGGCAGCGCGGGACGGACGGGTGAGCAGTTCTTC. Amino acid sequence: CASSLGSAGRTGEQFF.

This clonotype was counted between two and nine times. The CDR3 DNA reads as TGCAGCGCTACACAGACAGGTGGAGTCGAAAAACTGTTTTTT. Protein: CSATQTGGVEKLFF. This chain connects TRBV29-1 to TRBJ1-4; weak D call: TRBD1 (6 bases). The V and J ends lost 7 bases and 8 bases respectively, with 20 bases between them. The germline V gene has CDR1 SQVTM and CDR2 ANQGSEA. The CDR3 runs to 14 residues.

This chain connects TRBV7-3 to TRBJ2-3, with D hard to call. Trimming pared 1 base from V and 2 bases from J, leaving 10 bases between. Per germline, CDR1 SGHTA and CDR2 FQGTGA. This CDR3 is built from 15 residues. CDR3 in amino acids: CASSLSGRFTDTQYF. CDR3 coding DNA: TGTGCCAGCAGCTTAAGTGGTCGGTTCACAGATACGCAGTATTTT.

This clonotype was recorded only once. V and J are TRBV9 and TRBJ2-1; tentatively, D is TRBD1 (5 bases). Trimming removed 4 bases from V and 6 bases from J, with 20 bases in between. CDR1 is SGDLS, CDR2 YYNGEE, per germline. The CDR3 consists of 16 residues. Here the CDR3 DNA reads TGTGCCAGCAGCCCAAGAGTGGCTGGGGCCTCCAATGAGCAGTTCTTC. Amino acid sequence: CASSPRVAGASNEQFF.

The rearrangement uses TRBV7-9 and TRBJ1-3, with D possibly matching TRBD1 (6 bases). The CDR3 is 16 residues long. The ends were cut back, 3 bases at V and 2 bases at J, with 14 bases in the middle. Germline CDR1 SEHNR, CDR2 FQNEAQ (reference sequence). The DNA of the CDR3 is TGTGCCAGCAGCTTGCGGCCACAGGGCCCTGGAAACACCATATATTTT. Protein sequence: CASSLRPQGPGNTIYF.

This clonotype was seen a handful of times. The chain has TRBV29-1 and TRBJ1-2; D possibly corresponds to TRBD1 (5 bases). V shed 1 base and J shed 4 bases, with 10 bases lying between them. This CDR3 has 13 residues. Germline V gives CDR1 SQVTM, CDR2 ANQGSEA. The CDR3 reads CSVEGGTGYGYTF. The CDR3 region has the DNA TGCAGCGTTGAAGGGGGCACGGGCTATGGCTACACCTTC.

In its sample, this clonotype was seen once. CDR3 sequence reads: CASSFDRGGFYEQYF. The CDR3 coding sequence is TGTGCCAGCAGTTTCGACAGGGGGGGCTTCTACGAGCAGTACTTC. V and J are TRBV28 and TRBJ2-7; 9 bases match TRBD1. The V segment lost 3 bases and the J segment 3 bases; nucleotides outside the gene matches: 6. This CDR3 has 15 amino acids. The germline V gene has CDR1 MDHEN and CDR2 SYDVKM.

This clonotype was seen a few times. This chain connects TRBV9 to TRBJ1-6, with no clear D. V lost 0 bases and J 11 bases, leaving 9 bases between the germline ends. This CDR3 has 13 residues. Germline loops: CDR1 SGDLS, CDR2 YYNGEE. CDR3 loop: CASSVEGMPPLHF. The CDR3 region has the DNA TGTGCCAGCAGCGTAGAGGGAATGCCACCCCTCCACTTT.

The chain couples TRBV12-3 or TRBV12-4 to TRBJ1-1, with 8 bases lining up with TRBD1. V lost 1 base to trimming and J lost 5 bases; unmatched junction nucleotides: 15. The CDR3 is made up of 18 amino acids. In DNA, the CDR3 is TGTGCCAGCAGTTTAGTGGGCCGGACAGGGAGGCGTGGTACTGAAGCTTTCTTT. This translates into CASSLVGRTGRRGTEAFF.

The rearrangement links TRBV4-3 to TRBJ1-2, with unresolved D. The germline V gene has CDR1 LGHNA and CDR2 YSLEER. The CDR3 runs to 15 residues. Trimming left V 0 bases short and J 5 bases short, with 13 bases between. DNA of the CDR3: TGCGCCAGCAGCCAAGACCGGACCACTTCTTATGGCTACACCTTC. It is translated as CASSQDRTTSYGYTF.

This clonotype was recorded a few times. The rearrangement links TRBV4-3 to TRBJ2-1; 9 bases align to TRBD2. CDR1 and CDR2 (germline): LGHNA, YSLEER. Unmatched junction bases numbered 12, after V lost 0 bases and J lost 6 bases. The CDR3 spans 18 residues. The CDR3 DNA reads TGCGCCAGCAGCCAAGAATCCCCTCCTTCTAGCGGGGCCAATGAGCAGTTCTTC. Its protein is CASSQESPPSSGANEQFF.

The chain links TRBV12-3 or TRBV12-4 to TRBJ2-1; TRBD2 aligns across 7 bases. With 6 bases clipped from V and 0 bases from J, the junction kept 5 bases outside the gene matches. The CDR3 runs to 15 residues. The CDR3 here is CASSRRLASYNEQFF. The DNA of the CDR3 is TGTGCCAGCAGCCGCCGACTAGCCTCCTACAATGAGCAGTTCTTC.

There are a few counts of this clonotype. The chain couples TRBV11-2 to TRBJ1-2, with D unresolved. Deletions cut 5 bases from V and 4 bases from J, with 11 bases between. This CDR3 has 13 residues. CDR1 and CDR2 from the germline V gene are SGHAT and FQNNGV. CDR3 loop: CASSLRHSYGYTF. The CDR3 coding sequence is TGTGCCAGCAGCCTCCGGCACAGCTATGGCTACACCTTC.

The CDR3 reads CAWSVRGSEAFF. The DNA for the CDR3 is TGTGCCTGGAGTGTACGGGGCAGTGAAGCTTTCTTT. The chain uses TRBV30 and TRBJ1-1; a weak D match, TRBD1 (5 bases). The CDR3 extends over 12 amino acids. CDR1 and CDR2 (germline): GTSNPN, SVGIG (reference sequence). V lost 0 bases and J lost 7, with 9 bases in between.

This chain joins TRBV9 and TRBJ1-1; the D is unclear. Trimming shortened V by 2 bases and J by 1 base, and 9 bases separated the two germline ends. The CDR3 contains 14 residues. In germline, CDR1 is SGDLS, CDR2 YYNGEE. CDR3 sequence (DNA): TGTGCCAGCAGCGTCCTCCAGGCGAACACTGAAGCTTTCTTT. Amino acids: CASSVLQANTEAFF.

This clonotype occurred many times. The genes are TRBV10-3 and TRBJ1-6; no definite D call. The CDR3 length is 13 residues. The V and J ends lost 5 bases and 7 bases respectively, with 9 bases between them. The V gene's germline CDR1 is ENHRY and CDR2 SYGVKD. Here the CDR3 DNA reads TGTGCCATCAGTCCCGGGTCCAATTCACCCCTCCACTTT. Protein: CAISPGSNSPLHF.

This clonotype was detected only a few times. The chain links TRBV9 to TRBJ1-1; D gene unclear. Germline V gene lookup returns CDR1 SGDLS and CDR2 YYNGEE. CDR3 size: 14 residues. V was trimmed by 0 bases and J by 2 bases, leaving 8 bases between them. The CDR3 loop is CASSVDYGNTEAFF. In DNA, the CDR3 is TGTGCCAGCAGCGTAGATTACGGAAACACTGAAGCTTTCTTT.

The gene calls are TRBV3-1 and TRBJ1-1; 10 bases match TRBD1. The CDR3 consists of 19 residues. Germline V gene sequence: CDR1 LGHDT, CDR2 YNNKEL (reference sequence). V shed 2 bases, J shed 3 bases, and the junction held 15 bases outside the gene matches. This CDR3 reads CASSQLTGTGVLWDTEAFF. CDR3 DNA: TGTGCCAGCAGCCAACTTACCGGGACAGGGGTTTTGTGGGACACTGAAGCTTTCTTT.

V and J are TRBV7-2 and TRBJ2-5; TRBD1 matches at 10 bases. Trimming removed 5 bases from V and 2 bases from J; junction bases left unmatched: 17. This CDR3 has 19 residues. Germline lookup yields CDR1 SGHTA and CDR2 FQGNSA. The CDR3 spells CASSRPGQGPWGNQETQYF. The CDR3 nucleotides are TGTGCCAGCAGCCGGCCGGGACAGGGGCCGTGGGGAAATCAAGAGACCCAGTACTTC.

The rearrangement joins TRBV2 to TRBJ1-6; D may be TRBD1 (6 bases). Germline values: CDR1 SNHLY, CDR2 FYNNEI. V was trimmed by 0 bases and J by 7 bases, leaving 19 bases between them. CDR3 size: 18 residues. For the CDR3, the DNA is TGTGCCAGCAGTGAAGCGGGGGGGCCGGGGACATGGAATTCACCCCTCCACTTT. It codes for CASSEAGGPGTWNSPLHF. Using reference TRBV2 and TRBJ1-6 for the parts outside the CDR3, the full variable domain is EPEVTQTPSHQVTQMGQEVILRCVPISNHLYFYWYRQILGQKVEFLVSFYNNEISEKSEIFDDQFSVERPDGSNFTLKIRSTKLEDSAMYFCASSEAGGPGTWNSPLHFGNGTRLTVT.

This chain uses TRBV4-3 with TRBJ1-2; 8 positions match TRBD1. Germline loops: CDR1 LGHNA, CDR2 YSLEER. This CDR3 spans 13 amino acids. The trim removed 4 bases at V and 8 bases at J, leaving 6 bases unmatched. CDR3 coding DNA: TGCGCCAGCAGCCGTGACAGGGGAAGCGGCTACACCTTC. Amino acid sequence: CASSRDRGSGYTF.

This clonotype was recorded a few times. This CDR3 is CASSYSKTRHRVSGYTF. In nucleotides, the CDR3 is TGTGCCAGCAGTTACTCTAAGACGAGGCACAGGGTATCTGGCTACACCTTC. The chain uses TRBV6-5 and TRBJ1-2; the D gene is possibly TRBD1 (6 bases). V dropped 0 bases and J dropped 7 bases, with 21 bases sitting between them. Per germline, CDR1 MNHEY and CDR2 SVGAGI. The CDR3 is 17 residues long.

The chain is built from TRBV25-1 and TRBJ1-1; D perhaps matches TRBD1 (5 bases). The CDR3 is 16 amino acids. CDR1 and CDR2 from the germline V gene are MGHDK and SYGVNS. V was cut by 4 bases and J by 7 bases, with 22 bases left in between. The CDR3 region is CASSGRRWGRDFEAFF. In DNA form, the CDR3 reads TGTGCCAGCAGTGGGAGGAGGTGGGGGAGAGATTTTGAAGCTTTCTTT.

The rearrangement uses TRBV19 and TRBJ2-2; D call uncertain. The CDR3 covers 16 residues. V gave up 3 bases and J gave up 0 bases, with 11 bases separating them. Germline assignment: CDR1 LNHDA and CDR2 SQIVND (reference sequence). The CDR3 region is CASSIQDGANTGELFF. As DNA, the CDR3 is TGTGCCAGTAGTATCCAGGACGGCGCGAACACCGGGGAGCTGTTTTTT.

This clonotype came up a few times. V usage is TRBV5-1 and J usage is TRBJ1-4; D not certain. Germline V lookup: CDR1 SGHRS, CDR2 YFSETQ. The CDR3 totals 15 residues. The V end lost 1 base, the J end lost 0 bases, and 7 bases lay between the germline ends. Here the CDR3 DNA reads TGCGCCAGCAGCTTGCAGGATCCAACTAATGAAAAACTGTTTTTT. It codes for CASSLQDPTNEKLFF.

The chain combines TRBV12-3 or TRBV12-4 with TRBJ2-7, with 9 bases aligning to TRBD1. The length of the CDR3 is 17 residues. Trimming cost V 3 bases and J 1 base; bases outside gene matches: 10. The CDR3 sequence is CASSFETGGLFSYEQYF. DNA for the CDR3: TGTGCCAGCAGTTTCGAGACAGGGGGGCTTTTTTCCTACGAGCAGTACTTC.

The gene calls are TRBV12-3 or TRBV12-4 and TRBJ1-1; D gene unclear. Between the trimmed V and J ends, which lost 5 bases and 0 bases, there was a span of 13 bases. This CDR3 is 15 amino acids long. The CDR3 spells CASSGLGSVNTEAFF. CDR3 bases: TGTGCCAGCAGTGGGCTCGGGAGTGTGAACACTGAAGCTTTCTTT.

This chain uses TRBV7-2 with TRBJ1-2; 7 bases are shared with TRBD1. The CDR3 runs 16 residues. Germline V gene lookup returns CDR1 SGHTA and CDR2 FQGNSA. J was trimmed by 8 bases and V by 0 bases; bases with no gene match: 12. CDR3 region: CASSLAQGQRTRGYTF. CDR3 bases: TGTGCCAGCAGCTTAGCCCAGGGACAGCGGACGCGCGGCTACACCTTC.

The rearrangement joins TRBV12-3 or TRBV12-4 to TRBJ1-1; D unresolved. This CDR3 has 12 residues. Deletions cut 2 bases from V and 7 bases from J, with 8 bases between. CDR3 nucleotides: TGTGCCAGCAGTTTAACCGATGATGAAGCTTTCTTT. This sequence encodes CASSLTDDEAFF.